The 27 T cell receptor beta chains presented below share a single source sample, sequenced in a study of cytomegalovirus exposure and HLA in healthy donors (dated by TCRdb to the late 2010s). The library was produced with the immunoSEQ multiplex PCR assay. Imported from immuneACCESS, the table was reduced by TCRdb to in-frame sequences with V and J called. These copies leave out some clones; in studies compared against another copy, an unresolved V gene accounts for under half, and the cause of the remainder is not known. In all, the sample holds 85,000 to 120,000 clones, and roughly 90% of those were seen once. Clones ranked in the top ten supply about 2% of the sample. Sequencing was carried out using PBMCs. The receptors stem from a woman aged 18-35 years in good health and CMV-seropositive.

DNA for the CDR3: TGTGCCACCAGCAGAGATAGGAACGAGGGCGAGCAGTTCTTC. Its protein is CATSRDRNEGEQFF. The chain couples TRBV15 to TRBJ2-1; possibly TRBD2 for D (5 bases). The ends were cut back, 0 bases at V and 10 bases at J, with 13 bases in the middle. Germline assignment: CDR1 LNHNV and CDR2 YYDKDF (reference sequence). The CDR3 is 14 residues long.

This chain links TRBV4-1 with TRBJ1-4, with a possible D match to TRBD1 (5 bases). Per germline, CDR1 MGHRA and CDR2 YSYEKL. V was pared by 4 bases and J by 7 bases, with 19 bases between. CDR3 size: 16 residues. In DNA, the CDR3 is TGCGCCAGCAGCCCCCGTTCAGGGCAGTACCCTGAAAAACTGTTTTTT. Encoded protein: CASSPRSGQYPEKLFF.

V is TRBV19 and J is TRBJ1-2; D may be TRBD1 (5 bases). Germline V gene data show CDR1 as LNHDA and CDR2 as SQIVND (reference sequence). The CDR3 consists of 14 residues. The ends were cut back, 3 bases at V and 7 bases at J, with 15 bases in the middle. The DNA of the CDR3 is TGTGCCAGTAGTATGAAAGGGGCGGGAGGTGGCTACACCTTC. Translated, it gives CASSMKGAGGGYTF.

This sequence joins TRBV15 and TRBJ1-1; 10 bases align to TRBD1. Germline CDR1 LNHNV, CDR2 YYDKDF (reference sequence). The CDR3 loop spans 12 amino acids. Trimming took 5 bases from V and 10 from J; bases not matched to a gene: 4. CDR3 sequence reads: CATSGDRGRAFF. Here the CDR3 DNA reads TGTGCCACCAGCGGGGACAGGGGACGAGCTTTCTTT.

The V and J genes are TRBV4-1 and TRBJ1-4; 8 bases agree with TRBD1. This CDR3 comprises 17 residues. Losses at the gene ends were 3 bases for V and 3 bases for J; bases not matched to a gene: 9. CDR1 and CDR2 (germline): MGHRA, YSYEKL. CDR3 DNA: TGCGCCAGCAGCCACTTCCCTACAGGGGGATCTAATGAAAAACTGTTTTTT. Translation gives CASSHFPTGGSNEKLFF.

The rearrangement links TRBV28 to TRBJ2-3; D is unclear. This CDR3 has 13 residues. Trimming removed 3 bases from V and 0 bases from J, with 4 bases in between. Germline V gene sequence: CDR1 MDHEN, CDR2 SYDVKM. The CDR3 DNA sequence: TGTGCCAGCAGTTTGAGTAGCACAGATACGCAGTATTTT. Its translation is CASSLSSTDTQYF.

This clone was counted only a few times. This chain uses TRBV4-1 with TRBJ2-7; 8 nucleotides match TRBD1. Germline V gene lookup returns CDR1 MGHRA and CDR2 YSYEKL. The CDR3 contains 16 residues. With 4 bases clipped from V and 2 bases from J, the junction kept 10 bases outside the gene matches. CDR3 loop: CASSRIPGQATYEQYF. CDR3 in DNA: TGCGCCAGCAGCCGCATACCGGGACAGGCGACCTACGAGCAGTACTTC.

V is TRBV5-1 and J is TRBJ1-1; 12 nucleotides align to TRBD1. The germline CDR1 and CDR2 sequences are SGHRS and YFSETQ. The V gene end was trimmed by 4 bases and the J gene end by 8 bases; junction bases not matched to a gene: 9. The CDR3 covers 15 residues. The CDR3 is CASSVEPGQGAEAFF. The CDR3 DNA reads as TGCGCCAGCAGCGTGGAACCGGGACAGGGGGCCGAAGCTTTCTTT.

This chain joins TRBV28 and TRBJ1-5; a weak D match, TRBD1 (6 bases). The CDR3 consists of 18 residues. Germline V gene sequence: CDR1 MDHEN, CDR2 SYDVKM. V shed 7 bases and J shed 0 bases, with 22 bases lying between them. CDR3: CASTKPWGRGYSNQPQHF. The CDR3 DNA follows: TGTGCCAGCACCAAACCCTGGGGGAGGGGGTATAGCAATCAGCCCCAGCATTTT.

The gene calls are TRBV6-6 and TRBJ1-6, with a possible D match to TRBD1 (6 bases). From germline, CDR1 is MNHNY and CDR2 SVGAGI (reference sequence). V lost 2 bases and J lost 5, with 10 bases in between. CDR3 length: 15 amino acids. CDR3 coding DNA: TGTGCCAGCAGTTACCGGACAGTAAATAATTCACCCCTCCACTTT. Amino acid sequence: CASSYRTVNNSPLHF.

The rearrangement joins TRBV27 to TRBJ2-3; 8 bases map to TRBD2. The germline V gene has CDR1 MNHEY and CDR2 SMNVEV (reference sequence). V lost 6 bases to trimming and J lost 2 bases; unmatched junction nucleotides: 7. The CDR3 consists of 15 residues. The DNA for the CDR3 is TGTGCCAGCAGCGGAACTAGCGGAATCACAGATACGCAGTATTTT. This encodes CASSGTSGITDTQYF.

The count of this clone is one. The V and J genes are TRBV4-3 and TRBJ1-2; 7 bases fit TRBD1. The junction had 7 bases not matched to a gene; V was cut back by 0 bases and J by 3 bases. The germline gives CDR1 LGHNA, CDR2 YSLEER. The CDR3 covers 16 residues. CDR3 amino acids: CASSQDLQGIDYGYTF. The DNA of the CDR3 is TGCGCCAGCAGCCAAGATCTACAGGGGATAGACTATGGCTACACCTTC.

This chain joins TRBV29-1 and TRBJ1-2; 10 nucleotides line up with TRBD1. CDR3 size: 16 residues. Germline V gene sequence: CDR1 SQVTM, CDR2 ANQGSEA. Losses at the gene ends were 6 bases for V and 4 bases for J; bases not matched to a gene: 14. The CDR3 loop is CSVRSGTGDQVYGYTF. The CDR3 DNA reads TGCAGCGTCAGAAGCGGGACAGGGGACCAAGTCTATGGCTACACCTTC.

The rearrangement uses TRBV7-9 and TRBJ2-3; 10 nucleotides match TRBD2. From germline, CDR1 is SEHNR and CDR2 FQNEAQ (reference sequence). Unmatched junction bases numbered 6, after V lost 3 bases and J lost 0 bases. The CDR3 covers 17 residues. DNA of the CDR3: TGTGCCAGCAGCTTCAGCGGGGGGGCCTCCAGCACAGATACGCAGTATTTT. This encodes CASSFSGGASSTDTQYF.

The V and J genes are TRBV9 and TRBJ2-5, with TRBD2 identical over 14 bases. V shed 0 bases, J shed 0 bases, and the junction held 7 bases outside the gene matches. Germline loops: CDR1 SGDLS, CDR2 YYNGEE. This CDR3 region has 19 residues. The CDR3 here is CASSVGATSGGGYQETQYF. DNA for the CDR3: TGTGCCAGCAGCGTAGGTGCGACTAGCGGGGGGGGCTACCAAGAGACCCAGTACTTC.

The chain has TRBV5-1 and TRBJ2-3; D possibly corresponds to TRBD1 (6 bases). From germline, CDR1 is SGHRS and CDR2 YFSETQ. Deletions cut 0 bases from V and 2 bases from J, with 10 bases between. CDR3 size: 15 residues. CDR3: CASSLGWDNTDTQYF. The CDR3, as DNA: TGCGCCAGCAGCTTGGGTTGGGACAACACAGATACGCAGTATTTT.

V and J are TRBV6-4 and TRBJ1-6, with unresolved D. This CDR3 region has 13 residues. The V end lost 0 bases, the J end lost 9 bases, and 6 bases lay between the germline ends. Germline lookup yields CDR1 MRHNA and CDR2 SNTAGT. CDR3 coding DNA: TGTGCCAGCAGTGACTCGAACTCTTCACCCCTCCACTTT. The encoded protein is CASSDSNSSPLHF.

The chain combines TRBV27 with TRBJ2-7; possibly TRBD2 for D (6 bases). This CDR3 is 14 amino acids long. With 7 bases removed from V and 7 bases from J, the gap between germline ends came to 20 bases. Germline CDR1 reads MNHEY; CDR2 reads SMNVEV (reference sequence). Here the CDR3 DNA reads TGTGCCAGCAACTCTTTATCCCAAGGGAGGGAGCAGTACTTC. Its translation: CASNSLSQGREQYF.

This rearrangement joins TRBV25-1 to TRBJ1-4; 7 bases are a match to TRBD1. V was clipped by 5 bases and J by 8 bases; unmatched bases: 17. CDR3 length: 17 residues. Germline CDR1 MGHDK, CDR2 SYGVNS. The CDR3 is CASSPRQGGLRSEKLFF. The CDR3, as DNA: TGTGCCAGCAGTCCGCGACAGGGTGGTTTGAGAAGCGAAAAACTGTTTTTT.

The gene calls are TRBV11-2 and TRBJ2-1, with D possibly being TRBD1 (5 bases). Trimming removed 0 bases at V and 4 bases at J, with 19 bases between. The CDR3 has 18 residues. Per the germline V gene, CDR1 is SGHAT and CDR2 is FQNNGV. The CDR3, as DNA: TGTGCCAGCAGCTTAGAATCAGGGCGGCCCTTGGCTTACAATGAGCAGTTCTTC. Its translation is CASSLESGRPLAYNEQFF.

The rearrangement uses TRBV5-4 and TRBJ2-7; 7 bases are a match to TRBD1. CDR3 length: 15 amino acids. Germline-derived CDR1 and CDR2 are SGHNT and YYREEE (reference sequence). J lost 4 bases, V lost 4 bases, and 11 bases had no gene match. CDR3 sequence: CASSSDPGQRYEQYV. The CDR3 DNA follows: TGTGCCAGCAGCAGCGATCCGGGACAGCGTTACGAGCAGTACGTC.

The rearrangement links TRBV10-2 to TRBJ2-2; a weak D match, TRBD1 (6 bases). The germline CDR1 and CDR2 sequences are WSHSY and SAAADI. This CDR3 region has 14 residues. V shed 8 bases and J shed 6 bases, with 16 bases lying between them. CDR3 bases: TGCGCCAGCCTTGGGGCAGGGGTTCCCGGGGAGCTGTTTTTT. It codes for CASLGAGVPGELFF.

The CDR3 sequence: CASGLGGNQPQHF. For the CDR3, the DNA is TGTGCCAGCGGATTAGGAGGCAATCAGCCCCAGCATTTT. The V gene is TRBV6-5, the J gene TRBJ1-5; D call uncertain. CDR3 length equals 13 residues. Germline loops: CDR1 MNHEY, CDR2 SVGAGI. V lost 8 bases to trimming and J lost 2 bases, with 10 bases between them.

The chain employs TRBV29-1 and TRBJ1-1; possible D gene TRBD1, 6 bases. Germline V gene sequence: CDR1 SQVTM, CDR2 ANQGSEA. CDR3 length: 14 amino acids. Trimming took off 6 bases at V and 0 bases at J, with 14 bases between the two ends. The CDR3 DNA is TGCAGCGTCCTCGGGGGGCCCATGAACACTGAAGCTTTCTTT. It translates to CSVLGGPMNTEAFF.

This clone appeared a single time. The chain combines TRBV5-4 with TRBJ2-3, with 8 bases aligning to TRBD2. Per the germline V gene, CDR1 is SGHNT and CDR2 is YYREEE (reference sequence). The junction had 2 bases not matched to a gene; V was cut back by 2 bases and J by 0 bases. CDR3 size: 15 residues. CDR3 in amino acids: CASSFGGASTDTQYF. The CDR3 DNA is TGTGCCAGCAGCTTCGGGGGGGCGAGCACAGATACGCAGTATTTT.

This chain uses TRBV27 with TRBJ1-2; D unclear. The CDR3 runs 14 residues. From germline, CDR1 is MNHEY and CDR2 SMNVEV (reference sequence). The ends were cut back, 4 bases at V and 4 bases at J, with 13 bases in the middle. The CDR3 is CASSSLGSAYGYTF. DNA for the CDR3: TGTGCCAGCAGTTCGCTTGGGAGCGCCTATGGCTACACCTTC.

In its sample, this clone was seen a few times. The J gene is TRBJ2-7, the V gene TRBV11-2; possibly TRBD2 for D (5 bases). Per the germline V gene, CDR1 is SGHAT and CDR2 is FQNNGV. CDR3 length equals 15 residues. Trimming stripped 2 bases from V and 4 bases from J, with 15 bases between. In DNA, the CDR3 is TGTGCCAGCAGCTTATTTGCTAGCCTACCTTACGAGCAGTACTTC. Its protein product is CASSLFASLPYEQYF.